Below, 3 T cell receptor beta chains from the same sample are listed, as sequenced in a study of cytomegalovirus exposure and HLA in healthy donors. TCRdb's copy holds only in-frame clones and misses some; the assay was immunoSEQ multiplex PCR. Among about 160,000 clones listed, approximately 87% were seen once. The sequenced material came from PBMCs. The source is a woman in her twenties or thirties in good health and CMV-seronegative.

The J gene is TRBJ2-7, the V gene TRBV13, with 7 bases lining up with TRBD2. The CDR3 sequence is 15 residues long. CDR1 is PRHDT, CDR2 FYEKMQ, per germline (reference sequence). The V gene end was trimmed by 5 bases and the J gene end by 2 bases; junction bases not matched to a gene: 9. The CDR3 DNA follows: TGTGCCAGCAGCGCCGGGACTACTGGAACCTACGAGCAGTACTTC. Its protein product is CASSAGTTGTYEQYF.

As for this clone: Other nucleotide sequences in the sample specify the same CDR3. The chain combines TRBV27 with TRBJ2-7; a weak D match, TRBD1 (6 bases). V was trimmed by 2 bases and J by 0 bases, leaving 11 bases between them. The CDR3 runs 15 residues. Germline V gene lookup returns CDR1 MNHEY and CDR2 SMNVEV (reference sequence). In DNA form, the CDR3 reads TGTGCCAGCAGTTTAACGGGACACAGCTCCTACGAGCAGTACTTC. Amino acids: CASSLTGHSSYEQYF.

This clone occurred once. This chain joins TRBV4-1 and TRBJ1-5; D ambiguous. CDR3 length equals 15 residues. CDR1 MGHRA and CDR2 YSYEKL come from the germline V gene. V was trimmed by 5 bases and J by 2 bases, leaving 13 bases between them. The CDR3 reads CASSVGGLGNQPQHF. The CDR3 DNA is TGCGCCAGCAGCGTCGGAGGTTTGGGCAATCAGCCCCAGCATTTT.